These 10 T cell receptor beta chains were sequenced from one sample in a study of CXCR3-negative and CXCR3-positive naive CD8 T cells. No cognate antigen is known for these TCRs. General study findings and limits: Naive cells that were CXCR3-positive had more hydrophobic TRB CDR3s (compared with CXCR3-negative naive cells).

5' RACE that incorporated UMI labels was used to prepare the TRB cDNA libraries. TCRdb reprocessed the 5' RACE reads and keeps a single row for each CDR3 protein, giving no DNA. The table lists approximately 140,000 distinct CDR3 sequences. Sequencing was done on a sample of naive CXCR3+ CD8+ T cells from blood. Subset specified: CD45RO-CCR7+CD27+CD95- naive CD8+ T cells expressing CXCR3 (TNR3+). These receptors all stem from a human donor in good health. Some clones in this sample may be carry-over from other donors' samples.

The chain couples TRBV11-2 to TRBJ2-7; the TRBD2 assignment by TCRdb is unverifiable without DNA. The germline V gene has CDR1 SGHAT and CDR2 FQNNGV. The CDR3 consists of 13 residues. The CDR3 protein is CASSEAASYEQYF. Full variable domain (rest looked up from reference TRBV11-2 and TRBJ2-7): EAGVAQSPRYKIIEKRQSVAFWCNPISGHATLYWYQQILGQGPKLLIQFQNNGVVDDSQLPKDRFSAERLKGVDSTLKIQPAKLEDSAVYLCASSEAASYEQYFGPGTRLTVT.

The chain recombines TRBV28 with TRBJ2-1; TCRdb's D gene call, TRBD1, goes unchecked for lack of DNA. Germline V gives CDR1 MDHEN, CDR2 SYDVKM. This CDR3 is built from 12 residues. CDR3 loop: CAIRQGYNEQFF.

The rearrangement uses TRBV15 and TRBJ2-1; TCRdb reports TRBD1, a call that lacks DNA to check it against. The CDR3 runs to 16 residues. The germline V gene encodes CDR1 LNHNV and CDR2 YYDKDF (reference sequence). The chain's CDR3 is CATSRDGQGTYNEQFF.

V usage is TRBV3-1 and J usage is TRBJ2-7; without DNA, the TCRdb call of TRBD1 cannot be checked. Germline-derived CDR1 and CDR2 are LGHDT and YNNKEL (reference sequence). CDR3 length: 17 residues. The CDR3 sequence is CASSHPGGTGVTHEQYF.

The genes are TRBV6-5 and TRBJ2-1; checking the TCRdb D call of TRBD1 is not possible without DNA. Germline CDR1 reads MNHEY; CDR2 reads SVGAGI. The CDR3 is 19 residues long. The CDR3 protein is CASSLSGLGEISSYNEQFF.

This chain uses TRBV7-6 with TRBJ2-7; TCRdb proposes TRBD1, but this gene call is untestable without DNA. The CDR3 contains 15 residues. The germline gives CDR1 SGHVS, CDR2 FNYEAQ. CDR3 residues: CASSLGARGSYEQYF. Filled out from reference TRBV7-6 and TRBJ2-7, the complete variable domain reads GAGVSQSPRYKVTKRGQDVALRCDPISGHVSLYWYRQALGQGPEFLTYFNYEAQQDKSGLPNDRFSAERPEGSISTLTIQRTEQRDSAMYRCASSLGARGSYEQYFGPGTRLTVT.

This chain joins TRBV21-1 and TRBJ1-2; lacking DNA, the TRBD1 call made by TCRdb goes unchecked. TRBV21-1 is a documented pseudogene. CDR3 length equals 16 residues. CDR3 sequence reads: CASSKSCTGGPYGYTF.

The J gene is TRBJ2-4, the V gene TRBV28; the D call from TCRdb, TRBD1, cannot be confirmed without DNA. The CDR3 length is 16 residues. Per germline, CDR1 MDHEN and CDR2 SYDVKM. CDR3 protein: CASTSTGVLAKNIQYF.

V gene TRBV25-1 combines with J gene TRBJ2-1; there is no DNA to check the TCRdb D call of TRBD1. Germline CDR1 and CDR2: MGHDK and SYGVNS. The CDR3 loop spans 14 amino acids. The CDR3 sequence is CASSVGTGPNEQFF. The full variable domain, in which reference TRBV25-1 and TRBJ2-1 provide the parts outside the CDR3, is EADIYQTPRYLVIGTGKKITLECSQTMGHDKMYWYQQDPGMELHLIHYSYGVNSTEKGDLSSESTVSRIRTEHFPLTLESARPSHTSQYLCASSVGTGPNEQFFGPGTRLTVL.

The chain joins TRBV19 to TRBJ1-2. In germline, CDR1 is LNHDA, CDR2 SQIVND (reference sequence). There are 14 residues in the CDR3. CDR3 sequence reads: CASSGRTANYGYTF.